A selection of T cell receptor beta chains follows, all from one sample in a study of identifying expanded T cells in peripheral blood. Produced via immunoSEQ multiplex PCR; TCRdb's table is partial and in-frame only. The sample holds around 95,000 clones, approximately 89% seen once. Sequencing was carried out using blood. The receptors shown here come from a person aged 18 to 70 in good health. Each CDR3 is given with its conserved first and last residue. The D gene is left open where the match is weak. Part of the rows lack a size; the others show once, few, many or a class for expanded clones.

D | size | J | V | DNA | CDR3
NA | NA | TRBJ1-6 | TRBV5-1 | TGCGCCAGCAGCGCAGGACTCCTAAGCTCCTATAATTCACCCCTCCACTTT | CASSAGLLSSYNSPLHF
TRBD2 | NA | TRBJ2-7 | TRBV10-3 | TGTGCCATCAGCGGACTAGCGGGAGGGAAATACGAGCAGTACTTC | CAISGLAGGKYEQYF
NA | NA | TRBJ2-1 | TRBV9 | TGTGCCAGCAGCCCCGGGCACACCTACAATGAGCAGTTCTTC | CASSPGHTYNEQFF
TRBD1 | NA | TRBJ1-4 | TRBV4-2 | TGTGCCAGCAGCCAAGCCCGATCAGGACAGGGGCAGGAAAAACTGTTTTTT | CASSQARSGQGQEKLFF
NA | few | TRBJ1-5 | TRBV6-5 | TGTGCCACCGGGAGCAGGAGTAGCAATCAGCCCCAGCATTTT | CATGSRSSNQPQHF
NA | once | TRBJ2-6 | TRBV6-1 | TGTGCCAGCAGTGATAAAGGGAGCTCTGGGGCCAACGTCCTGACTTTC | CASSDKGSSGANVLTF
NA | NA | TRBJ1-1 | TRBV10-2 | TGCGCCAGCATCTCGACCTCGACTGACGGGGCTTTCTTT | CASISTSTDGAFF
NA | NA | TRBJ2-5 | TRBV5-6 | TGTGCCAGCAGCCGAGATCGGACAGAAGAGACCCAGTACTTC | CASSRDRTEETQYF
NA | NA | TRBJ1-2 | TRBV9 | TGTGCCAGCAGCGTTGAAGGGACCAATGGCTACACCTTC | CASSVEGTNGYTF
TRBD1 | NA | TRBJ2-7 | TRBV19 | TGTGCCAGTAGTAATTACAGGGGAAACGAGCAGTACTTC | CASSNYRGNEQYF
NA | NA | TRBJ1-2 | TRBV5-6 | TGTGCCAGCAGCCAGGGCCTCGGGGGCGGCTACACCTTC | CASSQGLGGGYTF
TRBD1 | NA | TRBJ1-5 | TRBV7-9 | TGTGCCAGCAGCAAGACAGGGGGCGGGGATCAGCCCCAGCATTTT | CASSKTGGGDQPQHF
TRBD1 | NA | TRBJ1-5 | TRBV10-2 | TGCGCCAGTGCACTTGGACAGGGAAATCAGCCCCAGCATTTT | CASALGQGNQPQHF
NA | NA | TRBJ1-1 | TRBV9 | TGTGCCAGCAGCCCATCGGGCAGGAACACTGAAGCTTTCTTT | CASSPSGRNTEAFF
NA | NA | TRBJ1-2 | TRBV11-2 | TGTGCCAGCACCACCGACCGAGGCTATGGCTACACCTTC | CASTTDRGYGYTF
NA | once | TRBJ1-6 | TRBV10-3 | TGTGCCATCAGTGACCGGGCTGGCTCCTATAATTCACCCCTCCACTTT | CAISDRAGSYNSPLHF
TRBD1 | NA | TRBJ2-1 | TRBV5-1 | TGCGCCAGCAGCCCACGGACAGGAGGAAGGTCCTACAATGAGCAGTTCTTC | CASSPRTGGRSYNEQFF
TRBD1 | NA | TRBJ2-1 | TRBV9 | TGTGCCAGCAGCGTAGGGGGGCAGGGGGAGTGGTACAATGAGCAGTTCTTC | CASSVGGQGEWYNEQFF
NA | NA | TRBJ1-4 | TRBV30 | TGTGCCTGGAGTGTAACCGCGGGTGAAAAACTGTTTTTT | CAWSVTAGEKLFF
NA | NA | TRBJ1-4 | TRBV5-5 | TGTGCCAGCAGCACCATTCCGGGACGGTATAATGAAAAACTGTTTTTT | CASSTIPGRYNEKLFF
NA | few | TRBJ1-5 | TRBV7-2 | TGTGCCAGCAGCTTAGATCCTAATCAGCCCCAGCATTTT | CASSLDPNQPQHF